The entry below describes one T cell receptor beta chain. Its cognate antigen is unknown. The source of the sample is a study of cytomegalovirus exposure and HLA in healthy donors. PCR was performed using 60 Vbeta and 13 Jbeta primers. The repertoire was sequenced with immunoSEQ multiplex PCR; TCRdb's copy has only in-frame clones and lacks some. The sample has 150,000 to 200,000 clones; around 81% are singletons. This CDR3 contains 15 residues. Germline values: CDR1 SGHTA, CDR2 FQGTGA. Trimming removed 5 bases from V and 4 bases from J; junction bases left unmatched: 3. General study findings and limits: The authors later linked a missense DCLRE1C variant to TCR beta V- and J-gene trimming.

Sequencing input: PBMCs. The chain is built from TRBV7-3 and TRBJ2-3, with 13 positions matching TRBD2. The TCR sequence derives from a young man in good health and CMV-seronegative. This chain's CDR3 is CASSRGLAGADTQYF. DNA of the CDR3: TGTGCCAGCAGCCGAGGACTAGCGGGAGCAGATACGCAGTATTTT.